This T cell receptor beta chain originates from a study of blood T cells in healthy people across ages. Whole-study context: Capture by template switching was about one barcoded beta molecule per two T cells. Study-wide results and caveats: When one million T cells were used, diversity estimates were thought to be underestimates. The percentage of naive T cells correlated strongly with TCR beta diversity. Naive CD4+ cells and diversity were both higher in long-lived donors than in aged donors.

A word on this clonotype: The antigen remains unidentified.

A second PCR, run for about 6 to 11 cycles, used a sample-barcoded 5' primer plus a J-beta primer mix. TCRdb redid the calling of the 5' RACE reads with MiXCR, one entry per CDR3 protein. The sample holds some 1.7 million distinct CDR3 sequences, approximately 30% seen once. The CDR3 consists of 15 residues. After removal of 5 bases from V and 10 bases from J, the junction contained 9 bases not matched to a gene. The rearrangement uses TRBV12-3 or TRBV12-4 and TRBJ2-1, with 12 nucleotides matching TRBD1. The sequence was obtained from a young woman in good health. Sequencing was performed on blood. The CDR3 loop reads CASSPRGQGAGEQFF. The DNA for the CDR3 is TGTGCCAGCAGTCCCCGGGGACAGGGGGCAGGGGAGCAGTTCTTC.